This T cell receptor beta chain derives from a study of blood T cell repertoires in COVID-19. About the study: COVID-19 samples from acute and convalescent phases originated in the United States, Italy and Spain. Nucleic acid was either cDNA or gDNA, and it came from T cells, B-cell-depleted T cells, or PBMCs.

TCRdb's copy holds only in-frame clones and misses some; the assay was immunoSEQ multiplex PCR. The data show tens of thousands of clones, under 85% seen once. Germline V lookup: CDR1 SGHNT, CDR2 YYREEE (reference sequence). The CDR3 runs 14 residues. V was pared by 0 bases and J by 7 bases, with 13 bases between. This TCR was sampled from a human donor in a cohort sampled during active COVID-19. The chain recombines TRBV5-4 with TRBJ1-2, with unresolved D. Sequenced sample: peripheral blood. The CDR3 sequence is CASSLAIGTGGYTF. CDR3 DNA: TGTGCCAGCAGCTTGGCCATCGGTACCGGTGGCTACACCTTC.